This is a list of T cell receptor beta chains from one sample in a study of cytomegalovirus exposure and HLA in healthy donors. Repertoires were generated with immunoSEQ multiplex PCR, while TCRdb's copy carries only in-frame clones and drops some. The sample includes 100,000 or so clones, around 70% seen only once; the top ten take 3% to 3.5%. Sequenced sample: PBMCs. These receptors came from a man younger than 45 in good health and CMV-seronegative. CDR3s include the opening cysteine and the closing phenylalanine or tryptophan. A D gene is named only where the DNA matches it firmly. Clone size, where shown, is once, few, many, or a class for clones that have expanded.

j_call	cdr3_length	clone_size	d_call	v_call	cdr3_aa	cdr3_nt
TRBJ1-4	13	few	NA	TRBV6-1	CASSLQRNEKLFF	TGTGCCAGCAGTTTGCAGCGTAATGAAAAGCTGTTTTTT
TRBJ1-2	16	few	NA	TRBV11-2	CASSFNPRPANYGYTF	TGTGCCAGCAGCTTTAATCCCAGGCCCGCTAACTATGGCTACACCTTC
TRBJ1-1	14	NA	NA	TRBV5-5	CASTPLTQNTEAFF	TGTGCCAGCACCCCCCTTACACAGAACACTGAAGCTTTCTTT
TRBJ2-7	15	NA	NA	TRBV6-5	CASSSTGSSLHEQYF	TGTGCCAGCAGCTCAACAGGGAGTAGCCTGCACGAGCAGTACTTC
TRBJ1-5	12	once	NA	TRBV6-6	CASTGQNQPQHF	TGTGCCAGCACAGGACAGAATCAGCCCCAGCATTTT
TRBJ2-1	14	once	TRBD2	TRBV7-2	CASSYLAGYNEQFF	TGTGCCAGCAGCTATTTAGCGGGATACAATGAGCAGTTCTTC
TRBJ2-5	15	few	NA	TRBV6-5	CASTYGGGRQETQYF	TGTGCCAGCACCTATGGGGGCGGACGACAAGAGACCCAGTACTTC
TRBJ2-2	13	few	NA	TRBV7-9	CASSLRETGELFF	TGTGCCAGCAGCTTAAGGGAGACCGGGGAGCTGTTTTTT
TRBJ2-5	14	NA	TRBD2	TRBV29-1	CSVDGLAGEETQYF	TGCAGCGTTGACGGACTAGCGGGAGAAGAGACCCAGTACTTC
TRBJ2-1	16	NA	NA	TRBV11-3	CASSSGGAGVRNEQFF	TGTGCCAGCAGCTCAGGGGGAGCGGGAGTCCGGAATGAGCAGTTCTTC
TRBJ1-5	15	NA	NA	TRBV5-5	CASSLHGDRGQPQHF	TGTGCCAGCAGCTTGCACGGAGACAGAGGTCAGCCCCAGCATTTT
TRBJ2-1	13	once	TRBD2	TRBV2	CARRTSGTNEQFF	TGTGCCAGAAGGACTAGCGGGACCAATGAGCAGTTCTTC
TRBJ1-5	15	NA	NA	TRBV19	CASSIDRREGQPQHF	TGTGCCAGTAGTATAGATCGACGGGAGGGACAGCCCCAGCATTTT
TRBJ2-1	20	few	TRBD2	TRBV5-5	CASSHVGTSGRAIIRNEQFF	TGTGCCAGCAGCCATGTTGGGACTAGCGGGAGGGCGATCATAAGGAATGAGCAGTTCTTC
TRBJ2-1	16	NA	TRBD2	TRBV6-6	CASTWTGTISYNEQFF	TGTGCCAGCACTTGGACCGGGACTATCTCCTACAATGAGCAGTTCTTC
TRBJ1-1	14	few	NA	TRBV19	CASSTTGRGTEAFF	TGTGCCAGTAGTACGACAGGCAGGGGCACTGAAGCTTTCTTT
TRBJ2-2	15	few	TRBD2	TRBV19	CASMRRGADTGELFF	TGTGCCAGTATGCGGCGGGGGGCGGACACCGGGGAGCTGTTTTTT
TRBJ1-5	13	few	NA	TRBV2	CASSGAQDQPQHF	TGTGCCAGCAGTGGAGCACAGGATCAGCCCCAGCATTTT
TRBJ1-2	12	NA	TRBD1	TRBV29-1	CSVLQGGGSYTF	TGCAGCGTCTTACAGGGGGGGGGCAGCTACACCTTC
TRBJ2-7	14	NA	NA	TRBV11-2	CASSLETEYYEQYF	TGTGCCAGCAGCTTAGAGACAGAATACTACGAGCAGTACTTC
TRBJ1-6	14	NA	TRBD1	TRBV28	CASRLTGDNSPLHF	TGTGCCAGCAGATTAACAGGGGATAATTCACCCCTCCACTTT
TRBJ1-5	17	few	TRBD1	TRBV18	CASSPPGTGGSNQPQHF	TGTGCCAGCTCACCACCCGGGACAGGGGGGAGCAATCAGCCCCAGCATTTT
TRBJ2-5	15	NA	TRBD2	TRBV19	CASSMGLAEQETQYF	TGTGCCAGTAGTATGGGACTAGCGGAGCAAGAGACCCAGTACTTC
TRBJ2-1	15	NA	NA	TRBV9	CASSPRGKGYNEQFF	TGTGCCAGCAGCCCCCGGGGGAAGGGGTACAATGAGCAGTTCTTC
TRBJ1-1	14	once	TRBD1	TRBV7-8	CASSVDRGWSEAFF	TGTGCCAGCAGCGTCGACAGGGGGTGGTCTGAAGCTTTCTTT
TRBJ2-3	15	NA	TRBD2	TRBV7-9	CASTRAGGRTDTQYF	TGTGCCAGCACCAGAGCGGGAGGGAGAACAGATACGCAGTATTTT
TRBJ1-2	12	NA	NA	TRBV28	CASSSEGIGYTF	TGTGCCAGCAGTTCCGAGGGTATTGGCTACACCTTC
TRBJ2-7	11	NA	TRBD2	TRBV12-5	CASGLGTSVYF	TGTGCTAGTGGTTTGGGGACTAGCGTCTACTTC
TRBJ2-5	15	few	NA	TRBV5-4	CASSGGTDFQETQYF	TGTGCCAGCAGCGGAGGGACTGACTTCCAAGAGACCCAGTACTTC
TRBJ2-3	14	NA	NA	TRBV29-1	CSVAGRSGTDTQYF	TGCAGCGTTGCAGGGCGATCAGGCACAGATACGCAGTATTTT
TRBJ2-4	15	NA	NA	TRBV11-3	CASSGGGNDKNIQYF	TGTGCCAGCTCTGGGGGGGGCAATGACAAAAACATTCAGTACTTC
TRBJ2-1	12	NA	NA	TRBV7-2	CASSLERQPEIF	TGTGCCAGCAGCTTAGAAAGACAGCCCGAGATCTTC
TRBJ2-5	11	NA	NA	TRBV7-2	CASSIQETQYF	TGTGCCAGCAGCATACAAGAGACCCAGTACTTC
TRBJ2-5	15	NA	NA	TRBV29-1	CSVVIRGGLQETQYF	TGCAGCGTTGTAATAAGGGGGGGGCTTCAAGAGACCCAGTACTTC
TRBJ2-1	15	NA	TRBD2	TRBV7-9	CASSPKGGRYNEQFF	TGTGCCAGCAGCCCCAAGGGCGGGAGGTACAATGAGCAGTTCTTC
TRBJ2-3	16	NA	NA	TRBV7-2	CASSLSGGTSTDTQYF	TGTGCCAGCAGCTTATCAGGAGGTACGAGCACAGATACGCAGTATTTT
TRBJ2-7	14	NA	NA	TRBV9	CASSVASVSYEQYF	TGTGCCAGCAGCGTGGCTAGCGTTTCCTACGAGCAGTACTTC
TRBJ1-2	12	NA	NA	TRBV11-3	CASSPDGGGYTF	TGTGCCAGCAGCCCGGACGGAGGCGGCTACACCTTC
TRBJ2-3	16	NA	TRBD1	TRBV7-9	CASSSPTGGLGDTQYF	TGTGCCAGCAGCAGCCCGACAGGGGGCTTGGGGGATACGCAGTATTTT
TRBJ1-1	17	NA	NA	TRBV27	CASSRGSGGLLNTEAFF	TGTGCCAGCAGTAGGGGGAGTGGGGGCCTACTAAACACTGAAGCTTTCTTT
TRBJ2-1	13	NA	NA	TRBV29-1	CSVEVSIDNEQFF	TGCAGCGTTGAAGTCTCTATCGACAATGAGCAGTTCTTC
TRBJ2-7	16	NA	TRBD2	TRBV28	CASSPPGLAGDNEQYF	TGTGCCAGCAGTCCCCCTGGACTAGCGGGAGATAACGAGCAGTACTTC
TRBJ2-4	16	NA	TRBD2	TRBV7-8	CASSLVLAGAKNIQYF	TGTGCCAGCAGCTTAGTACTAGCGGGAGCCAAAAACATTCAGTACTTC
TRBJ2-2	16	NA	TRBD1	TRBV9	CASSAQGQGNTGELFF	TGTGCCAGCAGCGCCCAAGGACAGGGGAACACCGGGGAGCTGTTTTTT
TRBJ2-4	17	NA	TRBD1	TRBV15	CATSRDLGQGAKNIQYF	TGTGCCACCAGCAGAGACCTAGGACAGGGGGCCAAAAACATTCAGTACTTC
TRBJ1-5	15	NA	NA	TRBV6-1	CASEAGVISNQPQHF	TGTGCCAGTGAGGCGGGGGTTATTAGCAATCAGCCCCAGCATTTT
TRBJ1-5	13	NA	NA	TRBV5-6	CASSPHPNQPQHF	TGTGCCAGCAGCCCACATCCAAATCAGCCCCAGCATTTT
TRBJ2-3	14	once	NA	TRBV7-3	CASSKTFASDTQYF	TGTGCCAGCAGCAAAACCTTTGCGTCAGATACGCAGTATTTT
TRBJ2-5	13	NA	NA	TRBV19	CASSIGRGETQYF	TGTGCCAGTAGTATAGGTCGGGGAGAGACCCAGTACTTC